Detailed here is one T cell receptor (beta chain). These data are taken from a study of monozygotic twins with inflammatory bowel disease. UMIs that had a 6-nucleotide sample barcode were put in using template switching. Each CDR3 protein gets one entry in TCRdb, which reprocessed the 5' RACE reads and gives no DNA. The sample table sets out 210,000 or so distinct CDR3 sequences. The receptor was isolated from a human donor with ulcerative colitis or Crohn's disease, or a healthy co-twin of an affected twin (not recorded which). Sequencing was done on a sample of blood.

The CDR3 spells CSARSGDRARFPMNTEAFF. The gene calls are TRBV20-1 and TRBJ1-1; TCRdb picks TRBD1, but there is no DNA to check that call. Germline CDR1 and CDR2: DFQATT and SNEGSKA (reference sequence). The CDR3 covers 19 residues.